What follows is one TCR beta chain and its context. The antigen remains undetermined. The data stem from a study of T cell responses to AZD1222 COVID-19 vaccine. Clones were read by immunoSEQ multiplex PCR, and TCRdb kept only the in-frame ones, dropping some. Found here are 150,000 to 200,000 clones, almost 90% of them singletons; the top ten hold around a tenth. The CDR3 is 13 residues long. V dropped 5 bases and J dropped 3 bases, with 8 bases sitting between them. Study conclusions and caveats: Possibly, clonal diversity was underestimated; donors were largely white British and included more females. It was only six AZD1222 recipients who were seropositive at baseline. Regions 160-218 and 743-854 held dominance among vaccine-associated CD4 TCRs, which spanned spike.

The receptor comes from an adult who received the AZD1222 COVID-19 vaccine. The chain is built from TRBV12-3 or TRBV12-4 and TRBJ1-5; no clear D gene. The sample consisted of peripheral blood, taken 28 days after the second AZD1222 dose. CDR3 bases: TGTGCCAGCAGTCTAGGGTACAATCAGCCCCAGCATTTT. Protein sequence: CASSLGYNQPQHF.